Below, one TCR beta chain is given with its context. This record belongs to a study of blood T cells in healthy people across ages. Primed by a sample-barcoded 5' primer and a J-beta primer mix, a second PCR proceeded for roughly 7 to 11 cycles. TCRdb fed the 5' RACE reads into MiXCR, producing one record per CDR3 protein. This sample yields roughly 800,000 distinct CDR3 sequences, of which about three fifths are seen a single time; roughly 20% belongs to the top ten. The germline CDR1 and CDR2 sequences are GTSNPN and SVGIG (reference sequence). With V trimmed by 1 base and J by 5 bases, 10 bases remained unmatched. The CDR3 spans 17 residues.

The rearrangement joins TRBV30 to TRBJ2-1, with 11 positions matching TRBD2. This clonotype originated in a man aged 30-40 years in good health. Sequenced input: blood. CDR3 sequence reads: CAWSAEIGTSGDNEQFF. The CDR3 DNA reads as TGTGCCTGGAGTGCGGAGATCGGGACTAGCGGTGACAATGAGCAGTTCTTC. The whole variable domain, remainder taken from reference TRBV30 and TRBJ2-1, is SQTIHQWPATLVQPVGSPLSLECTVEGTSNPNLYWYRQAAGRGLQLLFYSVGIGQISSEVPQNLSASRPQDRQFILSSKKLLLSDSGFYLCAWSAEIGTSGDNEQFFGPGTRLTVL.